This T cell receptor (beta chain) was captured in a study of technical replicates of blood from several donors. The method was immunoSEQ multiplex PCR; TCRdb's version includes in-frame clones alone and lacks a portion of them. Here the sample spans 67,000 or so clones, more than 90% being singletons. Germline V gives CDR1 GTSNPN, CDR2 SVGIG (reference sequence). Trimming removed 0 bases at V and 8 bases at J, with 13 bases between. The CDR3 spans 13 residues. The TCR sequence derives from a human donor in good health. The rearrangement joins TRBV30 to TRBJ1-2; possible D gene TRBD1, 5 bases. The sequencing sample was made of T cells isolated from PBMCs. CDR3 sequence (DNA): TGTGCCTGGAGTGTTGTTCAGGGAAGGGGCTACACCTTC. Protein: CAWSVVQGRGYTF.